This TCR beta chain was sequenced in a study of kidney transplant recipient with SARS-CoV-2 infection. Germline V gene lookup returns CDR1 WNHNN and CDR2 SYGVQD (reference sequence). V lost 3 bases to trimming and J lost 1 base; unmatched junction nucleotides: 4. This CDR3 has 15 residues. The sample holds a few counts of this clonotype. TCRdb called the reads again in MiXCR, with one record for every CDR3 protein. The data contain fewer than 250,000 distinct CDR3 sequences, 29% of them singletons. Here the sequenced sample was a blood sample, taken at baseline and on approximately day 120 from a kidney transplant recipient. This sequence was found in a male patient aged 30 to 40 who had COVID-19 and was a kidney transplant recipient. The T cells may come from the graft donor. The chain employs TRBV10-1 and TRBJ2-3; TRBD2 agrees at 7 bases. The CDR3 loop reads CASSESGKGTDTQYF. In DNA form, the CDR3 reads TGCGCCAGCAGTGAAAGCGGGAAGGGCACAGATACGCAGTATTTT.